A single sample is the source of the 30 T cell receptor beta chains below, sequenced in a study of T cells in localized non-small cell lung cancer. Sequenced by immunoSEQ multiplex PCR; TCRdb stores in-frame clones only, minus some. The data hold approximately 140,000 clones, with roughly nine tenths observed a single time. The sequencing used peripheral blood, collected before any cancer treatment. The receptors were gathered from a female donor at least 60 years old with stage I lung adenocarcinoma.

Comment on this clone: The same CDR3 also results from other DNA sequences found in this sample. The chain carries TRBV28 and TRBJ2-7, with unresolved D. Trimming removed 5 bases from V and 4 bases from J, with 9 bases in between. Per the germline V gene, CDR1 is MDHEN and CDR2 is SYDVKM. The CDR3 runs 12 residues. For the CDR3, the DNA is TGTGCCAGCAGTCCTTCTAGTTACGAGCAGTACTTC. Translation gives CASSPSSYEQYF.

This clone was recorded once. This chain joins TRBV11-2 and TRBJ2-3; the match to TRBD2 covers 13 bases. With 5 bases clipped from V and 4 bases from J, the junction kept 9 bases outside the gene matches. The CDR3 runs to 17 residues. Per germline, CDR1 SGHAT and CDR2 FQNNGV. DNA of the CDR3: TGTGCCAGCAGCCCGTTGAGGACTAGCGGGAGAGCAGATACGCAGTATTTT. Translation: CASSPLRTSGRADTQYF.

This chain uses TRBV5-4 with TRBJ2-7; perhaps TRBD1 as D (6 bases). The V end was cut by 0 bases, the J end by 2 bases, with 15 bases between. Looked up from germline, CDR1 is SGHNT and CDR2 is YYREEE (reference sequence). The length of the CDR3 is 16 residues. CDR3 DNA: TGTGCCAGCAGCTTGGTCGGACAGCTCCGAACCTACGAGCAGTACTTC. Protein: CASSLVGQLRTYEQYF.

The chain recombines TRBV6-1 with TRBJ1-2, with no clear D. This CDR3 contains 11 residues. Germline V CDR1 and CDR2: MNHNS, SASEGT. V shed 6 bases and J shed 8 bases, with 10 bases lying between them. The CDR3 protein is CASSGNWGYTF. The DNA for the CDR3 is TGTGCCAGCAGCGGGAATTGGGGCTACACCTTC.

Only one count was recorded for this clone. The V and J genes are TRBV28 and TRBJ2-1, with no clear D. CDR3 length: 13 residues. The germline V gene encodes CDR1 MDHEN and CDR2 SYDVKM. The germline V and J ends were trimmed by 1 base and 9 bases, with 10 bases remaining between them. The CDR3 protein is CASSLLVPGEQFF. CDR3 DNA: TGTGCCAGCAGTTTATTGGTTCCGGGTGAGCAGTTCTTC.

The chain is built from TRBV18 and TRBJ2-3; 14 bases fit TRBD2. This CDR3 is 17 amino acids long. V shed 0 bases and J 5 bases; nucleotides not matched to a gene: 4. Germline V gene lookup returns CDR1 KGHSH and CDR2 LQKENI. CDR3 region: CASSPPGLAGGVDTQYF. The CDR3 DNA is TGTGCCAGCTCACCACCCGGACTAGCGGGAGGTGTAGATACGCAGTATTTT.

CDR3 residues: CASLENTDTQYF. The CDR3 DNA reads as TGTGCCAGCCTGGAGAACACAGATACGCAGTATTTT. The chain links TRBV9 to TRBJ2-3; D not certain. Germline-derived CDR1 and CDR2 are SGDLS and YYNGEE. V was pared by 7 bases and J by 2 bases, with 8 bases between. The CDR3 has 12 amino acids. The full variable domain, with the rest looked up from reference TRBV9 and TRBJ2-3, is DSGVTQTPKHLITATGQRVTLRCSPRSGDLSVYWYQQSLDQGLQFLIQYYNGEERAKGNILERFSAQQFPDLHSELNLSSLELGDSALYFCASLENTDTQYFGPGTRLTVL.

The chain carries TRBV18 and TRBJ2-7, with 7 bases aligning to TRBD1. In germline, CDR1 is KGHSH, CDR2 LQKENI. J was trimmed by 2 bases and V by 2 bases; bases with no gene match: 3. CDR3 length: 14 residues. CDR3 residues: CASSPETGPYEQYF. As DNA, the CDR3 is TGTGCCAGCTCACCAGAGACAGGGCCCTACGAGCAGTACTTC.

This chain joins TRBV9 and TRBJ2-6; 7 bases fit TRBD1. CDR3 length equals 18 residues. The V segment lost 1 base and the J segment 3 bases; nucleotides outside the gene matches: 10. Germline-derived CDR1 and CDR2 are SGDLS and YYNGEE. The CDR3 DNA reads as TGTGCCAGCAGCGTACCCCTCGGACAGGCATTTGGGGCCAACGTCCTGACTTTC. Translating gives CASSVPLGQAFGANVLTF.

J is TRBJ1-5 and V is TRBV4-1; TRBD1 is a possible D gene (5 bases). This CDR3 is 15 amino acids long. Germline V gives CDR1 MGHRA, CDR2 YSYEKL. V was trimmed by 0 bases and J by 5 bases, leaving 11 bases between them. The CDR3 DNA follows: TGCGCCAGCAGCCAAGAGGGCCAGGGCGATCAGCCCCAGCATTTT. Translated, it gives CASSQEGQGDQPQHF.

The chain is built from TRBV6-1 and TRBJ2-7; 8 nucleotides agree with TRBD1. CDR1 and CDR2 (germline): MNHNS, SASEGT. Trimming took 10 bases from V and 1 from J; bases not matched to a gene: 9. The CDR3 has 14 amino acids. The CDR3 is CATLGGQVSYEQYF. DNA of the CDR3: TGTGCCACCTTAGGGGGACAGGTTTCCTACGAGCAGTACTTC.

V and J are TRBV5-4 and TRBJ2-5, with 11 bases lining up with TRBD2. Losses at the gene ends were 2 bases for V and 5 bases for J; bases not matched to a gene: 5. Germline loops: CDR1 SGHNT, CDR2 YYREEE (reference sequence). The CDR3 is 15 residues long. The CDR3 loop reads CASSFVTSGKETQYF. CDR3 sequence (DNA): TGTGCCAGCAGCTTTGTGACTAGCGGGAAGGAGACCCAGTACTTC.

The chain couples TRBV18 to TRBJ2-7; D is ambiguous. CDR1 KGHSH and CDR2 LQKENI come from the germline V gene. The CDR3 sequence is 13 residues long. Deletions cut 3 bases from V and 5 bases from J, with 11 bases between. CDR3 protein: CASSPLIANEQYF. The CDR3, as DNA: TGTGCCAGCTCACCCCTAATAGCAAACGAGCAGTACTTC.

This clone occurred a few times. The chain recombines TRBV5-1 with TRBJ1-1; D call uncertain. Germline V gene lookup returns CDR1 SGHRS and CDR2 YFSETQ. Trimming took off 0 bases at V and 1 base at J, with 10 bases between the two ends. The CDR3 loop spans 15 amino acids. CDR3: CASSLDAQRNTEAFF. The DNA for the CDR3 is TGCGCCAGCAGCTTGGACGCTCAGAGGAACACTGAAGCTTTCTTT. The full variable domain, in which reference TRBV5-1 and TRBJ1-1 provide the parts outside the CDR3, is KAGVTQTPRYLIKTRGQQVTLSCSPISGHRSVSWYQQTPGQGLQFLFEYFSETQRNKGNFPGRFSGRQFSNSRSEMNVSTLELGDSALYLCASSLDAQRNTEAFFGQGTRLTVV.

In its sample, this clone was seen once. The chain combines TRBV6-5 with TRBJ2-1, with 9 bases that match TRBD2. This CDR3 is 16 amino acids long. From germline, CDR1 is MNHEY and CDR2 SVGAGI. Losses at the gene ends were 2 bases for V and 2 bases for J; bases not matched to a gene: 4. The DNA of the CDR3 is TGTGCCAGCAGTTACGGGGCGGGAGGGACCTACAATGAGCAGTTCTTC. Residues: CASSYGAGGTYNEQFF.

This clone has a single count. The CDR3 nucleotides read TGTGCCAGCAGTTACTCGGGGGTAGATACGCAGTATTTT. As protein: CASSYSGVDTQYF. The chain recombines TRBV6-5 with TRBJ2-3; D may correspond to TRBD1 or TRBD2 (5 bases each). V was pared by 0 bases and J by 5 bases, with 6 bases between. Per germline, CDR1 MNHEY and CDR2 SVGAGI. The CDR3 is made up of 13 amino acids.

The V gene is TRBV5-1, the J gene TRBJ2-7, with 7 bases matching TRBD1. Germline-derived CDR1 and CDR2 are SGHRS and YFSETQ. CDR3 length: 16 amino acids. V lost 4 bases to trimming and J lost 3 bases; unmatched junction nucleotides: 13. As DNA, the CDR3 is TGCGCCAGCAGCCCGGGTCCCGGGACAGTCAGCTACGAGCAGTACTTC. This sequence encodes CASSPGPGTVSYEQYF.

This chain links TRBV19 with TRBJ2-1; TRBD2 might be the D (6 bases). The germline V and J ends were trimmed by 5 bases and 4 bases, with 12 bases remaining between them. The CDR3 totals 14 residues. Germline values: CDR1 LNHDA, CDR2 SQIVND (reference sequence). The CDR3 protein is CASSSWDSYNEQFF. The CDR3 coding sequence is TGTGCCAGTAGTTCCTGGGACTCATACAATGAGCAGTTCTTC.

This rearrangement joins TRBV14 to TRBJ1-5; no reliable D call. This CDR3 region has 13 residues. Germline V gene lookup returns CDR1 SGHDN and CDR2 FVKESK. Trimming took 4 bases from V and 3 from J, leaving 7 bases between them. CDR3 sequence reads: CASSPAVNQPQHF. The CDR3 DNA reads TGTGCCAGCAGCCCAGCTGTCAATCAGCCCCAGCATTTT.

This chain connects TRBV5-1 to TRBJ2-5; 7 positions match TRBD1. From germline, CDR1 is SGHRS and CDR2 YFSETQ. The CDR3 has 13 residues. Trimming at V came to 1 base and at J to 3 bases, leaving 0 bases not matched to a gene. CDR3 sequence (DNA): TGCGCCAGCAGCTTGACAGGGGAAGAGACCCAGTACTTC. Protein: CASSLTGEETQYF. The full variable domain, its missing parts supplied by reference TRBV5-1 and TRBJ2-5, is KAGVTQTPRYLIKTRGQQVTLSCSPISGHRSVSWYQQTPGQGLQFLFEYFSETQRNKGNFPGRFSGRQFSNSRSEMNVSTLELGDSALYLCASSLTGEETQYFGPGTRLLVL.

Written as DNA, the CDR3 is TGCGCCAGCAGCTTGGTTGTAGCGGGAGGCGAGCAGTACTTC. It encodes CASSLVVAGGEQYF. The chain has TRBV5-1 and TRBJ2-7, with 10 bases matching TRBD2. V gave up 0 bases and J gave up 6 bases; unmatched junction bases: 3. Germline CDR1 is SGHRS and CDR2 is YFSETQ. This CDR3 is 14 amino acids long. Full variable domain (outside the CDR3, taken from reference TRBV5-1 and TRBJ2-7): KAGVTQTPRYLIKTRGQQVTLSCSPISGHRSVSWYQQTPGQGLQFLFEYFSETQRNKGNFPGRFSGRQFSNSRSEMNVSTLELGDSALYLCASSLVVAGGEQYFGPGTRLTVT.

This clone showed up just a few times. The V call is TRBV9, the J call TRBJ1-3, with a weak D call TRBD1 (5 bases). Germline V gene lookup returns CDR1 SGDLS and CDR2 YYNGEE. Trimming left V 1 base short and J 0 bases short, with 8 bases between. This CDR3 is built from 15 residues. CDR3 nucleotide sequence: TGTGCCAGCAGCGTAACAGGAAACTCTGGAAACACCATATATTTT. This gives the protein CASSVTGNSGNTIYF.

The rearrangement joins TRBV5-4 to TRBJ1-5; 7 nucleotides agree with TRBD1. V lost 0 bases to trimming and J lost 4 bases; unmatched junction nucleotides: 4. The V gene's germline CDR1 is SGHNT and CDR2 YYREEE (reference sequence). The CDR3 runs to 15 residues. CDR3 region: CASSLAGQENQPQHF. Written as DNA, the CDR3 is TGTGCCAGCAGCTTGGCCGGACAGGAAAATCAGCCCCAGCATTTT.

The chain recombines TRBV5-7 with TRBJ1-2; D unresolved. TRBV5-7 is sorted into the ORF group, with uncertain function. This CDR3 contains 13 residues. V was pared by 5 bases and J by 4 bases, with 12 bases between. The CDR3 coding sequence is TGTGCCAGCAGTGTTCACAGAGCCTATGGCTACACCTTC. It codes for CASSVHRAYGYTF.

The gene calls are TRBV5-1 and TRBJ2-3, with TRBD1 matching over 9 bases. The CDR3 totals 15 residues. The V gene's germline CDR1 is SGHRS and CDR2 YFSETQ. J was trimmed by 2 bases and V by 6 bases; bases with no gene match: 7. CDR3 sequence reads: CASTLQQGATDTQYF. As DNA, the CDR3 is TGCGCCAGCACACTGCAACAGGGGGCCACAGATACGCAGTATTTT.

The CDR3 spells CASSGGPARGAYEQYF. CDR3 in DNA: TGTGCCAGCAGCGGGGGCCCGGCGAGGGGAGCCTACGAGCAGTACTTC. This chain uses TRBV5-4 with TRBJ2-7; TRBD1 is a possible D gene (6 bases). The CDR3 spans 16 residues. Trimming left V 4 bases short and J 2 bases short, with 19 bases between. Germline CDR1 SGHNT, CDR2 YYREEE (reference sequence).

This chain joins TRBV28 and TRBJ2-7; TRBD2 aligns across 15 bases. Germline V gives CDR1 MDHEN, CDR2 SYDVKM. The length of the CDR3 is 13 residues. V trimming: 8 bases; J trimming: 5 bases; junction bases outside the gene matches: 1. Here the CDR3 reads CASGTSGRHEQYF. The CDR3 DNA reads TGTGCCAGCGGGACTAGCGGGAGGCACGAGCAGTACTTC. The full variable domain, rest sourced from reference TRBV28 and TRBJ2-7, is DVKVTQSSRYLVKRTGEKVFLECVQDMDHENMFWYRQDPGLGLRLIYFSYDVKMKEKGDIPEGYSVSREKKERFSLILESASTNQTSMYLCASGTSGRHEQYFGPGTRLTVT.

The chain links TRBV5-1 to TRBJ2-1; 11 positions match TRBD2. This CDR3 contains 15 residues. V lost 2 bases, J lost 7 bases, and 5 bases stayed unmatched. The germline CDR1 and CDR2 sequences are SGHRS and YFSETQ. The CDR3 DNA sequence: TGCGCCAGCAGCTTACTAGCGGGAGTAGAGAATGAGCAGTTCTTC. Translated: CASSLLAGVENEQFF.

The gene calls are TRBV5-6 and TRBJ2-4; the D gene is possibly TRBD2 (5 bases). The ends were cut back, 1 base at V and 0 bases at J, with 14 bases in the middle. The V gene's germline CDR1 is SGHDT and CDR2 YYEEEE. This CDR3 region has 17 residues. The CDR3: CASSLISVDLAKNIQYF. The CDR3 coding sequence is TGTGCCAGCAGCTTGATTAGCGTAGACCTAGCCAAAAACATTCAGTACTTC.

The gene calls are TRBV30 and TRBJ1-5; D not certain. V was cut by 0 bases and J by 4 bases, with 10 bases left in between. The germline V gene has CDR1 GTSNPN and CDR2 SVGIG (reference sequence). This CDR3 has 14 residues. CDR3 sequence (DNA): TGTGCCTGGAGTGTAGTAGCAGGTAATCAGCCCCAGCATTTT. Its protein product is CAWSVVAGNQPQHF.